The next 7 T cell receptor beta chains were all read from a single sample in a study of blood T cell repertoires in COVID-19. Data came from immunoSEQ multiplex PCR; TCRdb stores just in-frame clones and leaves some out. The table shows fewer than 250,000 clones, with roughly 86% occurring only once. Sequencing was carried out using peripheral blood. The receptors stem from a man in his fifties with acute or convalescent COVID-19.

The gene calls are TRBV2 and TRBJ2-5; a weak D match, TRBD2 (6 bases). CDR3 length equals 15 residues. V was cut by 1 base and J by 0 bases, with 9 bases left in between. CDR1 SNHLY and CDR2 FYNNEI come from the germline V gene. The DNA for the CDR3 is TGTGCCAGCAGTGAAGGGGACTGGCACCAAGAGACCCAGTACTTC. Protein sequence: CASSEGDWHQETQYF.

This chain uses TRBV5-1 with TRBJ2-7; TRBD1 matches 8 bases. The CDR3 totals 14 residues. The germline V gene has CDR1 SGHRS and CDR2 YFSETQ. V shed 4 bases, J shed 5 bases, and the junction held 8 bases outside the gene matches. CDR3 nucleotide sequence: TGCGCCAGCAGCGTACAGGGGGGAAGAAACGAGCAGTACTTC. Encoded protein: CASSVQGGRNEQYF.

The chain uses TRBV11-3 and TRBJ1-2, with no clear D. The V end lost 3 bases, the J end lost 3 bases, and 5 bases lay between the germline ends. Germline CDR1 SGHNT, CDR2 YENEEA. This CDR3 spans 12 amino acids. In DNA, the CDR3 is TGTGCCAGCAGCTTGGGCGACTATGGCTACACCTTC. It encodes CASSLGDYGYTF.

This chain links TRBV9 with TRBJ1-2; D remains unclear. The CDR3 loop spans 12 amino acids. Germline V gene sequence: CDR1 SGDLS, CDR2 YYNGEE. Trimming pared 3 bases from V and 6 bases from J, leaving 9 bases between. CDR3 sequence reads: CASSASFNGYTF. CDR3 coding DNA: TGTGCCAGCAGCGCGAGTTTTAATGGCTACACCTTC.

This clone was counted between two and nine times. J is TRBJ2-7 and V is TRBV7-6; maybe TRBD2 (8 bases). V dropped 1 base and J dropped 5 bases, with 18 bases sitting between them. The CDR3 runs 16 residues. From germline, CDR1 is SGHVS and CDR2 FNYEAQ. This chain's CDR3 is CASSLVGTAGVNEQYF. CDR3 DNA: TGTGCCAGCAGCTTAGTCGGGACAGCGGGAGTAAACGAGCAGTACTTC.

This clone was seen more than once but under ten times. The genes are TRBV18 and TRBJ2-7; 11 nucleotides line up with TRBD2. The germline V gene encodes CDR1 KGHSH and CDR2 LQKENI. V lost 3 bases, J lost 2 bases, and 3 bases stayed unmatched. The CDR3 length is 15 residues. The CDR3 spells CASSPSLAGAYEQYF. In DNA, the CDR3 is TGTGCCAGCTCACCGTCACTAGCGGGAGCCTACGAGCAGTACTTC.

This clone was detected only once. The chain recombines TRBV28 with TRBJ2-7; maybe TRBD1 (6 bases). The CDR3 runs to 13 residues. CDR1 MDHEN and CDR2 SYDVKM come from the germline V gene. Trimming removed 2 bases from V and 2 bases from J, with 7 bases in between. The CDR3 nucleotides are TGTGCCAGCAGTTTAGAGGGGGCCTACGAGCAGTACTTC. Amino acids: CASSLEGAYEQYF.